These T cell receptor beta chains were read from a single sample in a study of blood T cell repertoires in COVID-19. Assay used: immunoSEQ multiplex PCR; TCRdb lists only in-frame clones, some missing. The sample has nearly 350,000 clones; 83% are singletons. Specimen: peripheral blood. Every receptor here comes from a man between 25 and 39 years old with active or convalescent COVID-19. Each CDR3 is given with its conserved first and last residue. The D gene is left open where the match is weak. Clone size is given for some rows only: seen once, a few or many times, or a class if the clone is expanded.

size	J	length	V	D	CDR3	DNA
.	TRBJ1-1	15	TRBV7-9	.	CASSQRSGRNTEAFF	TGTGCCAGCAGCCAACGATCTGGGAGGAACACTGAAGCTTTCTTT
.	TRBJ1-2	15	TRBV14	.	CASSFLPGGNYGYTF	TGTGCCAGCAGCTTCCTACCGGGGGGTAACTATGGCTACACCTTC
.	TRBJ1-1	15	TRBV27	.	CASSFVFADYTEAFF	TGTGCCAGCAGTTTTGTGTTCGCAGATTACACTGAAGCTTTCTTT
.	TRBJ2-7	14	TRBV2	.	CASMEGRDSYEQYF	TGTGCCAGCATGGAGGGAAGGGACTCCTACGAGCAGTACTTC
.	TRBJ1-1	13	TRBV12-3/TRBV12-4	.	CASTTGTGTEAFF	TGTGCCAGCACTACAGGGACGGGCACTGAAGCTTTCTTT
.	TRBJ1-6	13	TRBV6-6	.	CASSPDAGAPLHF	TGTGCCAGCAGTCCTGACGCGGGTGCACCCCTCCACTTT
.	TRBJ2-1	15	TRBV11-3	TRBD2	CASSLVAGGRYEQFF	TGTGCCAGCAGCCTTGTAGCGGGGGGGCGATATGAGCAGTTCTTC
.	TRBJ2-4	16	TRBV4-3	.	CASSQESGYGVDIQYF	TGCGCCAGCAGCCAAGAGTCCGGGTACGGGGTAGACATTCAGTACTTC
.	TRBJ2-1	17	TRBV4-3	TRBD2	CASSHSWGLARRNEQFF	TGCGCCAGCAGCCACTCCTGGGGACTAGCACGCCGCAATGAGCAGTTCTTC
.	TRBJ1-2	14	TRBV5-1	TRBD1	CASSLGGTGGGYTF	TGCGCCAGCAGCTTAGGTGGGACAGGGGGAGGCTACACCTTC
.	TRBJ2-7	16	TRBV10-1	.	CASTPRGTSLLYEQYF	TGCGCCAGCACCCCTCGGGGTACCTCACTCCTCTACGAGCAGTACTTC
.	TRBJ2-5	12	TRBV12-3/TRBV12-4	TRBD2	CASTRGGETQYF	TGTGCCAGCACGCGGGGGGGAGAGACCCAGTACTTC
.	TRBJ2-6	18	TRBV15	.	CATSRTLGRASGANVLTF	TGTGCCACCAGCAGAACACTAGGGCGGGCATCTGGGGCCAACGTCCTGACTTTC
once	TRBJ1-5	15	TRBV30	TRBD1	CAWSQETGHVQPQHF	TGTGCCTGGAGTCAGGAGACAGGGCATGTTCAGCCCCAGCATTTT
.	TRBJ2-7	16	TRBV7-6	.	CASSPGGGLSDYEQYF	TGTGCCAGCAGCCCCGGAGGTGGGCTCAGCGATTACGAGCAGTACTTC
.	TRBJ1-2	14	TRBV9	.	CASSVRGQNYGYTF	TGTGCCAGCAGCGTACGAGGCCAGAACTATGGCTACACCTTC
.	TRBJ2-2	13	TRBV3-1/TRBV3-2	.	CASSQGRAGELFF	TGTGCCAGCAGCCAAGGGAGGGCCGGGGAGCTGTTTTTT
.	TRBJ2-7	15	TRBV5-6	TRBD1	CASSLINRGNYEQYF	TGTGCCAGCAGCTTGATTAACAGGGGGAACTACGAGCAGTACTTC
.	TRBJ2-3	14	TRBV28	TRBD2	CAGGTSGSTDTQYF	TGTGCCGGCGGGACTAGCGGTAGCACAGATACGCAGTATTTT
.	TRBJ1-1	16	TRBV7-8	.	CASSPTTVPPSTEAFF	TGTGCCAGCAGCCCAACGACAGTCCCCCCTAGCACTGAAGCTTTCTTT
.	TRBJ2-7	13	TRBV18	TRBD2	CASSPRAGGEQYF	TGTGCCAGCTCACCACGAGCGGGGGGGGAGCAGTACTTC
.	TRBJ1-3	13	TRBV19	.	CASLDWSGNTIYF	TGTGCCAGCCTGGACTGGTCAGGAAACACCATATATTTT
.	TRBJ1-2	13	TRBV7-9	.	CASALSGADGYTF	TGTGCCAGCGCCCTAAGTGGGGCGGACGGCTACACCTTC
.	TRBJ2-7	14	TRBV7-9	.	CASSLAFTPNEQYF	TGTGCCAGCAGCTTAGCATTTACTCCCAACGAGCAGTACTTC
few	TRBJ1-6	14	TRBV11-2	.	CASSFGGNNSPLHF	TGTGCCAGCAGCTTTGGGGGGAATAATTCACCCCTCCACTTT
.	TRBJ2-5	16	TRBV19	TRBD2	CASSLYSGGNQETQYF	TGTGCCAGTAGTCTATATAGCGGGGGAAACCAAGAGACCCAGTACTTC
.	TRBJ2-7	12	TRBV4-1	TRBD2	CASSQREGEQYF	TGCGCCAGCAGCCAAAGGGAGGGCGAGCAGTACTTC